This passage covers 12 T cell receptor beta chains from one sample sequenced in a study of blood T cell repertoires in COVID-19. Repertoires were generated with immunoSEQ multiplex PCR, while TCRdb's copy carries only in-frame clones and drops some. Of tens of thousands of clones listed, around 81% are singletons. Sequenced material: peripheral blood. These receptors were obtained from a man aged 65-85 years with acute or convalescent COVID-19.

The CDR3 loop reads CASSSHRVFHSYGYTF. CDR3 nucleotides: TGTGCCAGCAGTTCGCACAGGGTCTTTCACAGCTATGGCTACACCTTC. The gene calls are TRBV28 and TRBJ1-2; D may be TRBD1 (6 bases). The CDR3 covers 16 residues. V was pared by 4 bases and J by 4 bases, with 19 bases between. Germline V gives CDR1 MDHEN, CDR2 SYDVKM.

The chain recombines TRBV5-8 with TRBJ1-5; the D is unclear. The ends were cut back, 4 bases at V and 0 bases at J, with 11 bases in the middle. The CDR3 covers 15 residues. CDR1 is SGHTS and CDR2 is YDEGEE in the germline V gene. The DNA for the CDR3 is TGTGCCAGCAGCACTATATACAATAGCAATCAGCCCCAGCATTTT. Its translation: CASSTIYNSNQPQHF.

V gene TRBV7-3 combines with J gene TRBJ2-2, with TRBD2 matching 8 bases. J was trimmed by 8 bases and V by 5 bases; bases with no gene match: 13. The germline V gene has CDR1 SGHTA and CDR2 FQGTGA. The CDR3 runs to 16 residues. CDR3 in DNA: TGTGCCAGCAGCGCCCCGTCTGCGGGGGGCTCGGGGGAGCTGTTTTTT. This gives the protein CASSAPSAGGSGELFF.

The rearrangement uses TRBV12-3 or TRBV12-4 and TRBJ2-3; 8 bases line up with TRBD2. V was clipped by 2 bases and J by 8 bases; unmatched bases: 3. There are 13 residues in the CDR3. The CDR3 protein is CASSLPGGFTQYF. The CDR3 region has the DNA TGTGCCAGCAGTTTACCGGGGGGGTTTACGCAGTATTTT.

The chain links TRBV5-1 to TRBJ2-3, with 8 bases matching TRBD2. The CDR3 is 16 residues long. CDR1 is SGHRS, CDR2 YFSETQ, per germline. Trimming took 4 bases from V and 1 from J; bases not matched to a gene: 8. Here the CDR3 DNA reads TGCGCCAGCAGCACGGTGGTAGCGGGGCGCACAGATACGCAGTATTTT. Amino acid sequence: CASSTVVAGRTDTQYF.

The chain uses TRBV5-3 and TRBJ1-1; 8 bases align to TRBD1. TRBV5-3 is an ORF, and what it does is uncertain. The J segment lost 8 bases and the V segment lost 4 bases, leaving 13 bases of the junction unmatched. CDR3 size: 15 residues. CDR3 nucleotides: TGTGCCAGAAGCGTGGGGCGGGACAGGAGTATAGAAGCTTTCTTT. It translates to CARSVGRDRSIEAFF.

The chain couples TRBV5-1 to TRBJ2-4; 8 bases agree with TRBD1. Germline V gives CDR1 SGHRS, CDR2 YFSETQ. The CDR3 extends over 18 amino acids. V shed 4 bases, J shed 6 bases, and the junction held 18 bases outside the gene matches. CDR3 protein: CASSADPFGQGMGNIQYF. CDR3 nucleotide sequence: TGCGCCAGCAGCGCGGACCCTTTTGGACAGGGTATGGGAAACATTCAGTACTTC.

This rearrangement joins TRBV21-1 to TRBJ1-5; whether TRBD1, the table's D call, matches the DNA was not checked. TRBV21-1 is annotated as a pseudogene. CDR3 length: 16 amino acids. This CDR3 is CASAPGQKARDQPQHF. In DNA form, the CDR3 reads TGTGCCAGTGCGCCGGGACAGAAAGCTCGGGATCAGCCCCAGCATTTT.

The genes are TRBV7-9 and TRBJ2-3; possible D gene TRBD2, 6 bases. V was clipped by 3 bases and J by 8 bases, with 12 bases between them. The CDR3 is 13 residues long. Germline CDR1 is SEHNR and CDR2 is FQNEAQ (reference sequence). CDR3 residues: CASSFGRERTQYF. DNA of the CDR3: TGTGCCAGCAGCTTCGGACGGGAGCGTACGCAGTATTTT. Filled out from reference TRBV7-9 and TRBJ2-3, the complete variable domain reads DTGVSQNPRHKITKRGQNVTFRCDPISEHNRLYWYRQTLGQGPEFLTYFQNEAQLEKSRLLSDRFSAERPKGSFSTLEIQRTEQGDSAMYLCASSFGRERTQYFGPGTRLTVL.

The chain carries TRBV3-1 (or the pseudogene TRBV3-2) and TRBJ2-7; tentatively, D is TRBD2 (6 bases). Looked up from germline, CDR1 is LGHDT and CDR2 is YNNKEL (reference sequence). The CDR3 loop spans 13 amino acids. Trimming stripped 2 bases from V and 3 bases from J, with 8 bases between. DNA for the CDR3: TGTGCCAGCAGCCAAACGCGGGGCTACGAGCAGTACTTC. Translating gives CASSQTRGYEQYF.

V is TRBV5-1 and J is TRBJ1-1; D not certain. Trimming shortened V by 0 bases and J by 1 base, and 4 bases separated the two germline ends. Germline CDR1 is SGHRS and CDR2 is YFSETQ. The CDR3 length is 13 residues. CDR3 sequence (DNA): TGCGCCAGCAGCTTGGCCGGGAACACTGAAGCTTTCTTT. It translates to CASSLAGNTEAFF.

The chain uses TRBV6-5 and TRBJ1-2; D is ambiguous. Trimming stripped 0 bases from V and 5 bases from J, with 7 bases between. The germline V gene encodes CDR1 MNHEY and CDR2 SVGAGI. The CDR3 totals 13 residues. CDR3 bases: TGTGCCAGCAGTTACTCAGGAGAGTATGGCTACACCTTC. It yields the protein CASSYSGEYGYTF.